One sample yielded the 25 T cell receptor beta chains listed below, sequenced in a study of beta chain features in type 1 diabetes. Investigators reverse transcribed all isolated RNA, so they sequenced expressed TCRB transcripts. Generated by immunoSEQ multiplex PCR, the TCRdb table keeps only in-frame clones and is missing some. The data contain about 270,000 clones, 14% of them singletons. Antigen specificity for these receptors is unknown. Study observations and caveats: Among patients with Type 1 diabetes, TCRB CDR3s were moderately but significantly shorter in every one of the four CD4+ subsets.

The sequenced sample consisted of naive CD4+ T cells from blood. These receptors came from a man in his thirties or forties with type 1 diabetes.

This chain joins TRBV5-1 and TRBJ1-1; a weak D match, TRBD1 (5 bases). Between the trimmed V and J ends, which lost 6 bases and 4 bases, there was a span of 13 bases. The CDR3 spans 13 residues. Germline V gives CDR1 SGHRS, CDR2 YFSETQ. CDR3 nucleotide sequence: TGCGCCAGCACCGTTGGGGGGGGCACTGAAGCTTTCTTT. Its protein product is CASTVGGGTEAFF.

This clone was seen a few times. The rearrangement links TRBV2 to TRBJ1-1, with TRBD1 matching over 9 bases. From germline, CDR1 is SNHLY and CDR2 FYNNEI. The CDR3 spans 14 residues. Unmatched junction bases numbered 4, after V lost 3 bases and J lost 5 bases. CDR3 DNA: TGTGCCAGCAGTGATACAGGGGGCAAAACTGAAGCTTTCTTT. This codes for CASSDTGGKTEAFF.

The sample holds a few counts of this clone. This chain connects TRBV2 to TRBJ2-7, with D tentatively TRBD1 (6 bases). With 3 bases removed from V and 3 bases from J, the gap between germline ends came to 6 bases. The germline V gene encodes CDR1 SNHLY and CDR2 FYNNEI. The CDR3 consists of 12 residues. The CDR3 loop reads CASSETGYEQYF. CDR3 DNA sequence: TGTGCCAGCAGTGAGACAGGCTACGAGCAGTACTTC.

The V and J genes are TRBV5-1 and TRBJ2-5; 8 nucleotides match TRBD1. CDR3 size: 14 residues. The J segment lost 4 bases and the V segment lost 4 bases, leaving 6 bases of the junction unmatched. CDR1 SGHRS and CDR2 YFSETQ come from the germline V gene. The CDR3: CASSHGTGRETQYF. The CDR3 nucleotides read TGCGCCAGCAGCCATGGGACAGGTCGAGAGACCCAGTACTTC.

This CDR3 reads CASSQAPGQGFYEQYF. The CDR3 DNA follows: TGCGCCAGCAGCCAGGCCCCGGGACAGGGGTTCTACGAGCAGTACTTC. The chain is built from TRBV4-1 and TRBJ2-7; the match to TRBD1 covers 10 bases. The CDR3 has 16 residues. Trimming at V came to 3 bases and at J to 3 bases, leaving 8 bases not matched to a gene. CDR1 MGHRA and CDR2 YSYEKL come from the germline V gene.

This rearrangement joins TRBV10-3 to TRBJ2-7, with 8 bases that match TRBD2. The CDR3 length is 14 residues. Trimming cost V 5 bases and J 0 bases; bases outside gene matches: 3. Germline V gene lookup returns CDR1 ENHRY and CDR2 SYGVKD. The CDR3 reads CAISTSGYSYEQYF. CDR3 in DNA: TGTGCCATCAGTACTAGCGGATACTCCTACGAGCAGTACTTC.

The V and J genes are TRBV28 and TRBJ1-1; 7 bases align to TRBD1. This CDR3 region has 15 residues. The V segment lost 3 bases and the J segment 4 bases; nucleotides outside the gene matches: 8. Germline loops: CDR1 MDHEN, CDR2 SYDVKM. The CDR3 is CASSLGTGVGTEAFF. CDR3 nucleotide sequence: TGTGCCAGCAGTTTGGGCACAGGGGTCGGCACTGAAGCTTTCTTT.

This chain links TRBV7-9 with TRBJ2-6; D unresolved. CDR3 length equals 17 residues. V lost 5 bases, J lost 0 bases, and 14 bases lay in between. Germline loops: CDR1 SEHNR, CDR2 FQNEAQ (reference sequence). CDR3 sequence reads: CASSAPRSYSGANVLTF. In DNA form, the CDR3 reads TGTGCCAGCAGCGCACCCCGCTCCTACTCTGGGGCCAACGTCCTGACTTTC.

This clone was detected only a few times. This chain links TRBV7-9 with TRBJ2-3; the D is unclear. Germline V gene data show CDR1 as SEHNR and CDR2 as FQNEAQ (reference sequence). V lost 3 bases and J 4 bases, leaving 8 bases between the germline ends. This CDR3 region has 13 residues. CDR3 nucleotides: TGTGCCAGCAGCTTTGCAAGAGCAGATACGCAGTATTTT. It specifies CASSFARADTQYF.

The table lists this clone with a few counts. The gene calls are TRBV5-1 and TRBJ1-1, with 7 bases lining up with TRBD1. The CDR3 is 13 residues long. V shed 0 bases and J 6 bases; nucleotides not matched to a gene: 2. The V gene's germline CDR1 is SGHRS and CDR2 YFSETQ. CDR3 bases: TGCGCCAGCAGCTTGGACAGGGGCCCTGAAGCTTTCTTT. It translates to CASSLDRGPEAFF.

This clone was counted once. This chain joins TRBV4-1 and TRBJ2-4, with D possibly matching TRBD2 (7 bases). The germline CDR1 and CDR2 sequences are MGHRA and YSYEKL. The CDR3 extends over 15 amino acids. V lost 4 bases and J 8 bases, leaving 18 bases between the germline ends. For the CDR3, the DNA is TGCGCCAGCAGCCCATATGATCAGGGGAGGGACATTCAGTACTTC. Amino acids: CASSPYDQGRDIQYF.

The V call is TRBV6-5, the J call TRBJ2-5, with TRBD2 matching 7 bases. This CDR3 region has 12 residues. The germline CDR1 and CDR2 sequences are MNHEY and SVGAGI. V shed 6 bases, J shed 8 bases, and the junction held 6 bases outside the gene matches. CDR3 in DNA: TGTGCCAGCAGCCCTAGGACTAGTACCCAGTACTTC. Translation: CASSPRTSTQYF.

V gene TRBV7-9 combines with J gene TRBJ1-5; 9 bases are shared with TRBD1. CDR3 length: 16 amino acids. CDR1 is SEHNR and CDR2 is FQNEAQ in the germline V gene (reference sequence). After removal of 5 bases from V and 5 bases from J, the junction contained 10 bases not matched to a gene. The CDR3 region is CASSPGRGTGYQPQHF. CDR3 nucleotides: TGTGCCAGCAGCCCCGGAAGAGGGACAGGGTATCAGCCCCAGCATTTT.

This rearrangement joins TRBV16 to TRBJ1-1, with 7 positions matching TRBD1. V shed 3 bases and J 1 base; nucleotides not matched to a gene: 8. Germline V CDR1 and CDR2: KGHSY, FQNENV. CDR3 length equals 16 residues. The CDR3 is CASSHKRQGGNTEAFF. DNA for the CDR3: TGTGCCAGCAGCCACAAACGACAGGGAGGGAACACTGAAGCTTTCTTT. The variable domain in full, completed from reference TRBV16 and TRBJ1-1, reads GEEVAQTPKHLVRGEGQKAKLYCAPIKGHSYVFWYQQVLKNEFKFLISFQNENVFDETGMPKERFSAKCLPNSPCSLEIQATKLEDSAVYFCASSHKRQGGNTEAFFGQGTRLTVV.

This clone was seen only a few times. V and J are TRBV5-4 and TRBJ1-1; weak D call: TRBD1 (5 bases). Germline loops: CDR1 SGHNT, CDR2 YYREEE (reference sequence). This CDR3 is built from 14 residues. V lost 0 bases and J lost 4, with 10 bases in between. For the CDR3, the DNA is TGTGCCAGCAGCTTGGCCAGGGTGGGCACTGAAGCTTTCTTT. It is translated as CASSLARVGTEAFF.

CDR3 sequence: CASSLESWGPGGSDTQYF. DNA for the CDR3: TGTGCCAGCAGCTTAGAATCATGGGGCCCGGGGGGCTCGGATACGCAGTATTTT. The chain employs TRBV7-9 and TRBJ2-3; D is possibly TRBD2 (7 bases). The germline V gene has CDR1 SEHNR and CDR2 FQNEAQ (reference sequence). The V and J ends lost 1 base and 6 bases respectively, with 23 bases between them. CDR3 length: 18 residues.

The V gene is TRBV19, the J gene TRBJ2-3; maybe TRBD1 (6 bases). Germline V gene lookup returns CDR1 LNHDA and CDR2 SQIVND (reference sequence). V lost 3 bases and J 2 bases, leaving 12 bases between the germline ends. The CDR3 sequence is 15 residues long. In DNA form, the CDR3 reads TGTGCCAGTAGTATTTTGGCAGGGGACACAGATACGCAGTATTTT. Amino acid sequence: CASSILAGDTDTQYF.

This clone was counted only a few times. The CDR3 region has the DNA TGTGCCAGCAGTGTACGGGAGCTGGCAGATACGCAGTATTTT. Translated: CASSVRELADTQYF. This chain connects TRBV2 to TRBJ2-3; TRBD2 is a possible D gene (6 bases). This CDR3 has 14 amino acids. V dropped 4 bases and J dropped 4 bases, with 12 bases sitting between them. Germline CDR1 is SNHLY and CDR2 is FYNNEI.

This clone was detected only a few times. V usage is TRBV19 and J usage is TRBJ2-4, with TRBD2 matching 7 bases. The CDR3 length is 13 residues. J lost 8 bases, V lost 3 bases, and 4 bases had no gene match. From germline, CDR1 is LNHDA and CDR2 SQIVND (reference sequence). CDR3 residues: CASSIGRKDIQYF. Here the CDR3 DNA reads TGTGCCAGTAGTATCGGGAGGAAGGACATTCAGTACTTC.

This clone showed up just a few times. This chain joins TRBV5-1 and TRBJ1-1, with unresolved D. The V gene lost 5 bases and the J gene lost 2 bases, with 10 bases spanning the gap. Germline values: CDR1 SGHRS, CDR2 YFSETQ. The CDR3 runs 13 residues. For the CDR3, the DNA is TGCGCCAGCAGACTCGACACAAACACTGAAGCTTTCTTT. Amino acid sequence: CASRLDTNTEAFF.

Notes on this clone: This sample includes further DNA sequences coding for the same CDR3. The chain employs TRBV5-1 and TRBJ2-6; 13 bases match TRBD2. CDR1 is SGHRS and CDR2 is YFSETQ in the germline V gene. The CDR3 is 18 amino acids. J was trimmed by 1 base and V by 2 bases; bases with no gene match: 3. The CDR3 DNA reads TGCGCCAGCAGCTTAGGACTAGCGGGAGTATCTGGGGCCAACGTCCTGACTTTC. Protein sequence: CASSLGLAGVSGANVLTF.

The chain recombines TRBV6-1 with TRBJ2-2, with TRBD1 matching over 8 bases. The CDR3 runs 15 residues. Germline lookup yields CDR1 MNHNS and CDR2 SASEGT. Trimming at V came to 5 bases and at J to 3 bases, leaving 5 bases not matched to a gene. The CDR3 loop is CASSPGGADTGELFF. As DNA, the CDR3 is TGTGCCAGCAGTCCAGGGGGCGCGGACACCGGGGAGCTGTTTTTT.

The genes are TRBV7-2 and TRBJ2-1, with 12 bases that match TRBD2. CDR1 is SGHTA, CDR2 FQGNSA, per germline. With V trimmed by 5 bases and J by 4 bases, 3 bases remained unmatched. The CDR3 has 15 residues. CDR3 in DNA: TGTGCCAGCAGCCGAGGACTAGCGGGGTACAATGAGCAGTTCTTC. Residues: CASSRGLAGYNEQFF.

The chain joins TRBV27 to TRBJ2-2; 7 bases are shared with TRBD2. Germline V gene data show CDR1 as MNHEY and CDR2 as SMNVEV (reference sequence). This CDR3 has 13 amino acids. The V and J ends lost 10 bases and 6 bases, in that order; junction bases with no gene match: 8. This CDR3 reads CATRRAGAGELFF. The CDR3 DNA is TGTGCCACGCGGCGCGCGGGAGCCGGGGAGCTGTTTTTT.

The chain combines TRBV11-2 with TRBJ2-3, with unresolved D. Trimming cost V 1 base and J 1 base, with 6 bases left between them. CDR1 and CDR2 (germline): SGHAT, FQNNGV. This CDR3 region has 14 residues. The CDR3 DNA reads as TGTGCCAGCAGCTTAGGTGTCGGCACAGATACGCAGTATTTT. This encodes CASSLGVGTDTQYF. Full variable domain (outside the CDR3, taken from reference TRBV11-2 and TRBJ2-3): EAGVAQSPRYKIIEKRQSVAFWCNPISGHATLYWYQQILGQGPKLLIQFQNNGVVDDSQLPKDRFSAERLKGVDSTLKIQPAKLEDSAVYLCASSLGVGTDTQYFGPGTRLTVL.